This T cell receptor (beta chain) was identified in a study of long-term antiretroviral therapy in people with HIV (dated by TCRdb to between 2021 and 2024). Some background on the complete study: Collection of the earliest samples took place about a decade ahead of the 2015 WHO recommendation for immediate ART, at a time when ART was typically delayed until CD4 counts fell. This retrospective serial study examined whether starting ART and sustained HIV suppression were associated with changes in the composition and diversity of the TRB repertoire in peripheral blood. The cohort contributed about 200 cryopreserved PBMC samples from around 33 adults with confirmed HIV infection, collected serially over a mean of around six years (range 1-12). Among the approximately 30 participants with HIV, eleven were female. No cross-contamination during QIAcube processing was shown when test extractions of a monoclonal T-cell line were performed alongside over 25 polyclonal samples.

With regard to this clone: This clone's antigen is unknown. No qualities accompany the bases; no much larger clone lies one base away.

There are 11 amino acids in the CDR3, from cysteine to phenylalanine inclusive. The kept DNA is CDR3 alone, 33 bases in frame from the first base. Trimming removed 4 bases from V and 12 bases from J, leaving 12 bases between the germline ends. From a lookup of the germline V gene, CDR1 and CDR2 are KGHSH and LQKENI. To be included, a participant needed at least one PBMC sample from before ART initiation plus at least two post-ART samples. Treatment was received in the United States of America by all participants with HIV. Cryopreserved samples of about 1-11 million PBMC were thawed and washed before DNA extraction. At the time of the earliest PBMC sample for each participant with HIV, ages ranged from about 20 to 55 years. Per participant, PBMC samples came from 1-4 timepoints prior to ART initiation and 2-8 timepoints following ART initiation, for a median of 7 samples. Serial HIV viral load, CD4+ T-cell count, ART history and demographic data were obtained for every participant. Using a Qiagen kit on a QIAcube, genomic DNA was extracted from unsorted PBMC, with samples processed in batches of 12.

The immunoSEQ hsTCRB v3.0 assay was used at survey level resolution to sequence the TRB variable region. TRB sequencing targeted a depth of roughly 40,000-55,000 T-cell genomes per sample. Pooled TRB libraries were sequenced on an Illumina MiSeq with a v3 150-cycle kit. Per the source publication's procedure: Analysis of repertoires was carried out in R inside a reproducible Nextflow workflow spanning QC, data transformation and analysis. LymphoSeq2, an R package for AIRR-Seq data exploration, was used to implement custom analyses. After excluding a handful of samples that yielded fewer than 5000 total TRB sequences, 190 or so HIV repertoires remained for analysis. Among the 180 to 200 retained HIV repertoires, some 60 were collected before ART initiation and around 130 were collected after ART initiation. Repertoires were downsampled to 5000 TRB nucleotide sequences, with summary statistics averaged over 100 downsampling iterations. Only TRB sequences with CDR3 regions of at least seven amino acids were retained for analysis. Diversity was assessed using a clonality score derived from Shannon entropy and using the Gini coefficient. In the repertoire networks, any two of the top 5000 CDR3 amino acid sequences were connected whenever the two sequences differed by an edit distance of one. For TRB CDR3 amino acid sequences, antigen specificity groups and MHC restriction were predicted with GLIPH2. Known CMV, EBV, HIV or tissue antigen associations were flagged by matching CDR3 amino acid sequences against VDJdb and McPAS-TCR. Pre-ART, post-ART and control groups were compared with Wilcoxon signed-rank tests and Holm-Bonferroni correction. Sourced from immuneACCESS, this table was stored by TCRdb with only in-frame sequences that have V and J called. A share of the clones is absent; for the studies checked, an unresolved V gene accounts for under half, and the remainder has no known explanation. Clone size and the V and J calls come from that table; the DNA yielded D and trimming. The sample table contains some 30,000 clones; only one count was recorded for 65% to 90% of them. Around 4.4% of the sample is held by the ten biggest clonotypes.

The investigation overall reported the following: The repertoire was dominated across all time points by expanded TRB clones identified before ART initiation, although this dominance was seen to fluctuate and to decrease in many PLHIV after ART. HIV repertoires had narrower CDR3 length ranges than controls, and the network structure suggested an antigen-experienced repertoire that shifted only slightly toward naive after ART. Starting ART was linked to a significant rise in TRB diversity, yet even with long-term ART the diversity remained significantly lower than in transplant donor controls. The samples span the years 2004 to 2017, and the ART regimens used at that time may not be as effective as current regimens. Limited PBMC availability meant only the TCR beta chain was sequenced, without alpha chain pairing. No data were available on ART adherence, viral resistance or therapy changes, limiting inferences about post-ART repertoire changes. Because pre-ART samples had limited cell numbers, unsorted PBMC were profiled rather than sorted CD4+ and CD8+ T cells.

The rearranged segments are TRBV18 and TRBJ2-5; TRBD1 could be the D gene, as 6 bases match. This clonotype originated in a man aged 18-30 years with HIV. Here the sequenced sample was unsorted PBMCs, taken 3.3 years after starting antiretroviral therapy. The sequenced DNA: TGTGCCAGCTCACTACAACAGGGTAAGTACTTC. It translates to CASSLQQGKYF.